A single TCR beta chain is shown here with its context. The antigen remains unidentified. This entry is derived from a study of T cell responses to AZD1222 COVID-19 vaccine. Assay: immunoSEQ multiplex PCR; the TCRdb copy retains only in-frame clones and omits some. The table records about 80,000 clones, 80% to 90% of them present only once. Study-wide results and caveats: Nearly half of spike-specific TCRs reportedly go after variant regions that carry no mutations. All repertoire sampling was performed exclusively after the peak T cell response. The sample set comprised mostly white British donors with more females, and clonal diversity was possibly underestimated.

The V and J ends lost 6 bases and 0 bases respectively, with 13 bases between them. The length of the CDR3 is 15 residues. The germline gives CDR1 SGDLS, CDR2 YYNGEE. Pooled samples include second doses given at about 4 or 12 weeks. The sequencing used peripheral blood, collected 28 days after the second AZD1222 dose. The receptor comes from an adult who received the AZD1222 COVID-19 vaccine. V is TRBV9 and J is TRBJ1-3; maybe TRBD1 (5 bases). CDR3 loop: CASTTREGSGNTIYF. The CDR3 DNA follows: TGTGCCAGCACCACCAGGGAAGGCTCTGGAAACACCATATATTTT. The full variable domain, in which reference TRBV9 and TRBJ1-3 provide the parts outside the CDR3, is DSGVTQTPKHLITATGQRVTLRCSPRSGDLSVYWYQQSLDQGLQFLIQYYNGEERAKGNILERFSAQQFPDLHSELNLSSLELGDSALYFCASTTREGSGNTIYFGEGSWLTVV.